These 6 T cell receptor beta chains were all obtained from the same sample, sequenced in a study of shared clonotypes between healthy human individuals (dated by TCRdb to about 2020). Receptor amplification or capture employed the immunoSEQ multiplex PCR assay. Drawn from immuneACCESS, this table holds only the in-frame rearrangements with V and J called that TCRdb kept. Clones are partly lost; checked studies trace under half to an unresolved V gene and leave the rest unexplained. Counted in this sample were some 2,100,000 clones; 93% of them appeared once. 1.5% to 2% of the sample comes from the top ten. CD8 naive samples were CD45RO-negative cells positively selected for CCR7, giving a CD45RA+CCR7+ population that excluded TemRA cells. Sequencing was done on a sample of naive CD8+ T cells from PBMCs. The cell subset or site label, read with the paper, signifies: CD45RA+CCR7+. These receptors came from a man aged 18 to 29 in good health. Some clones in this sample may be carry-over from other donors' samples.

The rearrangement links TRBV4-1 to TRBJ2-5, with 7 nucleotides matching TRBD2. This CDR3 has 14 residues. Germline V gene data show CDR1 as MGHRA and CDR2 as YSYEKL. V lost 7 bases, J lost 5 bases, and 10 bases stayed unmatched. The DNA for the CDR3 is TGCGCCAGCACCATGAGGGCGGGAGTTGAGACCCAGTACTTC. Translating it yields CASTMRAGVETQYF.

The chain recombines TRBV9 with TRBJ1-1; D unclear. Looked up from germline, CDR1 is SGDLS and CDR2 is YYNGEE. This CDR3 region has 14 residues. Trimming removed 0 bases at V and 2 bases at J, with 8 bases between. The CDR3 sequence: CASSVEVGNTEAFF. The CDR3, as DNA: TGTGCCAGCAGCGTAGAAGTGGGAAACACTGAAGCTTTCTTT.

J is TRBJ2-5 and V is TRBV25-1; D is possibly TRBD2 (6 bases). This CDR3 has 13 amino acids. Germline-derived CDR1 and CDR2 are MGHDK and SYGVNS. Trimming took 6 bases from V and 7 from J, leaving 15 bases between them. The CDR3 loop reads CASRGGLPTTQYF. The CDR3 DNA reads as TGTGCCAGCAGGGGGGGACTCCCAACGACCCAGTACTTC.

This chain uses TRBV9 with TRBJ2-1; D ambiguous. The V gene lost 0 bases and the J gene lost 10 bases, with 11 bases spanning the gap. The CDR3 runs to 13 residues. Germline assignment: CDR1 SGDLS and CDR2 YYNGEE. The CDR3 protein is CASSVEPSREQFF. The CDR3 region has the DNA TGTGCCAGCAGCGTAGAACCCAGTCGGGAGCAGTTCTTC.

V usage is TRBV7-9 and J usage is TRBJ2-7; maybe TRBD1 (6 bases). V lost 4 bases to trimming and J lost 2 bases, with 9 bases between them. The germline V gene encodes CDR1 SEHNR and CDR2 FQNEAQ (reference sequence). There are 13 residues in the CDR3. The CDR3 bases are TGTGCCAGCAGCTCGACAGGTCCCTACGAGCAGTACTTC. Protein product: CASSSTGPYEQYF.

J is TRBJ2-7 and V is TRBV6-1, with D possibly being TRBD2 (5 bases). Germline V gene lookup returns CDR1 MNHNS and CDR2 SASEGT. This CDR3 region has 15 residues. The V end was cut by 4 bases, the J end by 0 bases, with 13 bases between. The DNA of the CDR3 is TGTGCCAGCAGTGTACTAGAAGCAAGCTCCTACGAGCAGTACTTC. It translates to CASSVLEASSYEQYF.